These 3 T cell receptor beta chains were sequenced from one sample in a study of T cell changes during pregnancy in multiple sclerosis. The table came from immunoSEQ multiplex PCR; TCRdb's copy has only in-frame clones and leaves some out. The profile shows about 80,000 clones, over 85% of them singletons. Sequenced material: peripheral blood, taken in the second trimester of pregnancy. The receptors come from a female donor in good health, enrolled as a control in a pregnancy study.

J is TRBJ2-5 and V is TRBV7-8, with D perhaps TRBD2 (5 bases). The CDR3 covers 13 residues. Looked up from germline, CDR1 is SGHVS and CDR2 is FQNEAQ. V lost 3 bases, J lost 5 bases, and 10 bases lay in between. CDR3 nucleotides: TGTGCCAGCAGCTTGGAGGTTATTGAGACCCAGTACTTC. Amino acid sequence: CASSLEVIETQYF. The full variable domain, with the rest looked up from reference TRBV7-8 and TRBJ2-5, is GAGVSQSPRYKVAKRGQDVALRCDPISGHVSLFWYQQALGQGPEFLTYFQNEAQLDKSGLPSDRFFAERPEGSVSTLKIQRTQQEDSAVYLCASSLEVIETQYFGPGTRLLVL.

Here the CDR3 reads CTSSQVIPVNEKLFF. CDR3 in DNA: TGCACCAGCAGCCAAGTTATCCCAGTTAATGAAAAACTGTTTTTT. The chain is built from TRBV1 and TRBJ1-4; the D call of TRBD1 is as the table states it, not checked on the DNA. TRBV1 is a known pseudogene. The CDR3 consists of 15 residues.

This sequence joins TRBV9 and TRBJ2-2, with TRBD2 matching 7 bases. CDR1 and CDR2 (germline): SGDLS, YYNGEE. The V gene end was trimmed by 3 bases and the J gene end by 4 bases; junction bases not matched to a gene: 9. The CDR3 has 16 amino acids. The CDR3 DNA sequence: TGTGCCAGCAGCGGGGGAGGGAGATTCGGCACCGGGGAGCTGTTTTTT. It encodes CASSGGGRFGTGELFF.